The T cell receptor (beta chain) under discussion was sequenced for a study of T cell responses to AZD1222 COVID-19 vaccine. Study outcomes and limitations: Clonal diversity was possibly underestimated; the donors were predominantly white British and more often female. Two AZD1222 doses significantly raised spike-specific TCR breadth and depth over controls. Unmutated variant regions are reportedly the target of nearly half of TCRs that are spike-specific.

This clone showed up just a few times. Its target is unknown. Libraries were prepared by immunoSEQ multiplex PCR; TCRdb keeps only in-frame clonotypes and omits some of them. The sample holds about 110,000 clones, nearly 90% seen once. The clonotype originates from an adult in good health. This sample comprised peripheral blood, obtained on day 0 of MenACWY control vaccination.

The CDR3 DNA follows: TGTGCCAGCTCTCTCGGACAGGGGGCGGATGAAAAACTGTTTTTT. Translating it yields CASSLGQGADEKLFF. The chain joins TRBV18 to TRBJ1-4; 11 bases match TRBD1. Germline V gives CDR1 KGHSH, CDR2 LQKENI. V was pared by 6 bases and J by 6 bases, with 6 bases of the junction left unmatched. This CDR3 is built from 15 residues. The full variable domain, completed using reference TRBV18 and TRBJ1-4, is NAGVMQNPRHLVRRRGQEARLRCSPMKGHSHVYWYRQLPEEGLKFMVYLQKENIIDESGMPKERFSAEFPKEGPSILRIQQVVRGDSAAYFCASSLGQGADEKLFFGSGTQLSVL.